Following are 30 T cell receptor beta chains from one sample sequenced in a study of a mutant IDH1 vaccine in newly diagnosed glioma. Time point: week 35, safety follow-up. Doses comprised 300 ug of mutant IDH1 20-mer peptide each, plus topical imiquimod. What these receptors recognize is not known. Assay: immunoSEQ multiplex PCR; the TCRdb copy retains only in-frame clones and omits some. This sample has tens of thousands of clones, with around 80% found just once. The specimen comprised PBMCs, sampled from a glioma patient whose treatment included an IDH1 peptide vaccine. The receptors derive from a man aged 40-50 years with glioma.

V gene TRBV7-2 combines with J gene TRBJ1-1, with a weak D call TRBD1 (6 bases). This CDR3 spans 14 amino acids. Trimming left V 5 bases short and J 1 base short, with 11 bases between. The germline V gene has CDR1 SGHTA and CDR2 FQGNSA. The CDR3 nucleotides are TGTGCCAGCAGCCGCCCGGGACAGAACACTGAAGCTTTCTTT. Amino acids: CASSRPGQNTEAFF.

The sample holds a few counts of this clone. V usage is TRBV5-6 and J usage is TRBJ1-1; D is possibly TRBD1 (5 bases). The V and J ends lost 0 bases and 2 bases respectively, with 11 bases between them. The CDR3 is 15 residues long. The germline gives CDR1 SGHDT, CDR2 YYEEEE. CDR3 bases: TGTGCCAGCAGCTTGGGCGGGGCAGGTAACACTGAAGCTTTCTTT. Residues: CASSLGGAGNTEAFF.

This clone was seen a few times. The chain recombines TRBV11-2 with TRBJ2-5; a possible D gene is TRBD1 (6 bases). CDR3 length: 13 amino acids. From germline, CDR1 is SGHAT and CDR2 FQNNGV. Deletions cut 6 bases from V and 2 bases from J, with 10 bases between. The CDR3 sequence is CASRRTVQETQYF. For the CDR3, the DNA is TGTGCCAGCAGAAGGACAGTTCAAGAGACCCAGTACTTC.

This clone has only a few counts. V gene TRBV5-1 combines with J gene TRBJ1-2, with 11 bases matching TRBD1. This CDR3 is 16 amino acids long. With 1 base clipped from V and 5 bases from J, the junction kept 7 bases outside the gene matches. The germline CDR1 and CDR2 sequences are SGHRS and YFSETQ. The CDR3 protein is CASSLHGTGGDYGYTF. The CDR3 DNA is TGCGCCAGCAGCTTGCATGGGACAGGGGGTGATTATGGCTACACCTTC.

This chain connects TRBV28 to TRBJ1-2; the D gene is possibly TRBD1 (6 bases). The germline V gene encodes CDR1 MDHEN and CDR2 SYDVKM. The CDR3 is 16 residues long. V shed 2 bases and J shed 10 bases, with 23 bases lying between them. The CDR3 region is CASSLIGSGGAMNYTF. CDR3 sequence (DNA): TGTGCCAGCAGTTTAATCGGCTCGGGGGGCGCCATGAACTACACCTTC.

This chain links TRBV6-6 with TRBJ1-2; 8 bases are a match to TRBD1. The junction had 13 bases not matched to a gene; V was cut back by 6 bases and J by 4 bases. The CDR3 consists of 16 residues. Germline lookup yields CDR1 MNHNY and CDR2 SVGAGI (reference sequence). The CDR3: CASSKMDRAEGYGYTF. The CDR3 DNA sequence: TGTGCCAGCAGCAAAATGGACAGGGCAGAAGGCTATGGCTACACCTTC.

Only one count was recorded for this clone. V usage is TRBV5-6 and J usage is TRBJ1-2, with D tentatively TRBD1 (5 bases). V was trimmed by 5 bases and J by 8 bases, leaving 22 bases between them. From germline, CDR1 is SGHDT and CDR2 YYEEEE. CDR3 size: 15 residues. The CDR3 spells CASRRRGSQPGGYTF. In DNA, the CDR3 is TGTGCCAGCAGGCGCCGGGGCAGCCAGCCGGGGGGCTACACCTTC.

J is TRBJ1-4 and V is TRBV30; D may be TRBD1 (6 bases). V lost 3 bases to trimming and J lost 3 bases, with 11 bases between them. This CDR3 contains 14 residues. CDR1 and CDR2 (germline): GTSNPN, SVGIG (reference sequence). CDR3 sequence reads: CAWRGGAANEKLFF. The CDR3 bases are TGTGCCTGGAGGGGGGGGGCCGCTAATGAAAAACTGTTTTTT. The whole variable domain, filled in from reference TRBV30 and TRBJ1-4, reads SQTIHQWPATLVQPVGSPLSLECTVEGTSNPNLYWYRQAAGRGLQLLFYSVGIGQISSEVPQNLSASRPQDRQFILSSKKLLLSDSGFYLCAWRGGAANEKLFFGSGTQLSVL.

The V call is TRBV9, the J call TRBJ1-4, with no clear D. The length of the CDR3 is 15 residues. Per the germline V gene, CDR1 is SGDLS and CDR2 is YYNGEE. V was clipped by 4 bases and J by 4 bases, with 14 bases between them. Here the CDR3 DNA reads TGTGCCAGCAGCCCGGGGAGGGCGATTAATGAAAAACTGTTTTTT. Translation: CASSPGRAINEKLFF. Looking up the rest from reference TRBV9 and TRBJ1-4 gives the full variable domain: DSGVTQTPKHLITATGQRVTLRCSPRSGDLSVYWYQQSLDQGLQFLIQYYNGEERAKGNILERFSAQQFPDLHSELNLSSLELGDSALYFCASSPGRAINEKLFFGSGTQLSVL.

V is TRBV19 and J is TRBJ1-5; D unclear. The CDR3 covers 14 residues. The germline gives CDR1 LNHDA, CDR2 SQIVND (reference sequence). Trimming shortened V by 6 bases and J by 6 bases, and 15 bases separated the two germline ends. CDR3 sequence: CASSPVGWTQPQHF. Here the CDR3 DNA reads TGTGCCAGTAGCCCCGTCGGGTGGACTCAGCCCCAGCATTTT. Full variable domain (remainder filled in from reference TRBV19 and TRBJ1-5): DGGITQSPKYLFRKEGQNVTLSCEQNLNHDAMYWYRQDPGQGLRLIYYSQIVNDFQKGDIAEGYSVSREKKESFPLTVTSAQKNPTAFYLCASSPVGWTQPQHFGDGTRLSIL.

The chain joins TRBV6-4 to TRBJ2-2; D is possibly TRBD1 (6 bases). Germline CDR1 and CDR2: MRHNA and SNTAGT. V was clipped by 8 bases and J by 6 bases, with 10 bases between them. This CDR3 has 12 amino acids. The CDR3 loop is CASQGTAGELFF. The CDR3 DNA is TGTGCCAGCCAGGGGACGGCCGGGGAGCTGTTTTTT.

This chain links TRBV18 with TRBJ2-7; possibly TRBD2 for D (5 bases). From germline, CDR1 is KGHSH and CDR2 LQKENI. This CDR3 has 14 residues. Trimming took 0 bases from V and 1 from J, leaving 7 bases between them. The CDR3 sequence is CASSPPRVSYEQYF. For the CDR3, the DNA is TGTGCCAGCTCACCACCGCGGGTTTCCTACGAGCAGTACTTC. Full variable domain (missing parts from reference TRBV18 and TRBJ2-7): NAGVMQNPRHLVRRRGQEARLRCSPMKGHSHVYWYRQLPEEGLKFMVYLQKENIIDESGMPKERFSAEFPKEGPSILRIQQVVRGDSAAYFCASSPPRVSYEQYFGPGTRLTVT.

This rearrangement joins TRBV9 to TRBJ2-3; 9 bases agree with TRBD2. This CDR3 region has 16 residues. Germline trimming cut 0 bases from V and 2 bases from J; bases unmatched to any gene: 4. Germline-derived CDR1 and CDR2 are SGDLS and YYNGEE. CDR3 protein: CASSVGASGNTDTQYF. CDR3 bases: TGTGCCAGCAGCGTAGGGGCTAGCGGGAACACAGATACGCAGTATTTT.

The chain combines TRBV6-5 with TRBJ1-2, with a possible D match to TRBD1 (6 bases). The CDR3 loop spans 13 amino acids. V was shortened by 7 bases and J by 6 bases, with 15 bases between the two germline ends. CDR1 MNHEY and CDR2 SVGAGI come from the germline V gene. The CDR3, as DNA: TGTGCCAGCACCCACGACAGGTTTAATGGCTACACCTTC. It codes for CASTHDRFNGYTF.

The V gene is TRBV5-1, the J gene TRBJ2-1; 11 bases agree with TRBD1. CDR3 size: 15 residues. With 2 bases clipped from V and 6 bases from J, the junction kept 4 bases outside the gene matches. The germline gives CDR1 SGHRS, CDR2 YFSETQ. The CDR3, as DNA: TGCGCCAGCAGCTTAGCCGGGACAGGGGGCAATGAGCAGTTCTTC. It codes for CASSLAGTGGNEQFF.

V gene TRBV7-2 combines with J gene TRBJ1-2, with a tentative D call TRBD1 (6 bases). The germline CDR1 and CDR2 sequences are SGHTA and FQGNSA. V shed 5 bases and J shed 1 base, with 17 bases lying between them. There are 16 residues in the CDR3. CDR3 nucleotides: TGTGCCAGCAGCACCTATTTAGGGGGAGATAACTATGGCTACACCTTC. This codes for CASSTYLGGDNYGYTF. Full variable domain (missing parts from reference TRBV7-2 and TRBJ1-2): GAGVSQSPSNKVTEKGKDVELRCDPISGHTALYWYRQSLGQGLEFLIYFQGNSAPDKSGLPSDRFSAERTGGSVSTLTIQRTQQEDSAVYLCASSTYLGGDNYGYTFGSGTRLTVV.

This clone was counted a few times. The V and J genes are TRBV5-1 and TRBJ1-1; D perhaps matches TRBD1 (6 bases). Germline V lookup: CDR1 SGHRS, CDR2 YFSETQ. The germline V and J ends were trimmed by 4 bases and 4 bases, with 17 bases remaining between them. This CDR3 has 15 amino acids. Written as DNA, the CDR3 is TGCGCCAGCAGCAACCATAGGGGGGTTAGCACTGAAGCTTTCTTT. Its translation: CASSNHRGVSTEAFF.

This chain joins TRBV5-4 and TRBJ1-2, with 8 nucleotides matching TRBD1. The CDR3 covers 13 residues. V trimming: 7 bases; J trimming: 4 bases; junction bases outside the gene matches: 6. Per the germline V gene, CDR1 is SGHNT and CDR2 is YYREEE (reference sequence). The CDR3 DNA sequence: TGTGCCAGCGAAAATGGACAGGGCTATGGCTACACCTTC. Amino acids: CASENGQGYGYTF.

The chain couples TRBV6-1 to TRBJ2-2; D remains unclear. V lost 7 bases to trimming and J lost 4 bases, with 13 bases between them. The CDR3 totals 14 residues. Germline V gives CDR1 MNHNS, CDR2 SASEGT. For the CDR3, the DNA is TGTGCCAGCATTGCAGGCCCGGTCACCGGGGAGCTGTTTTTT. Translation: CASIAGPVTGELFF.

The chain has TRBV18 and TRBJ2-3; D gene ambiguous. Germline V gives CDR1 KGHSH, CDR2 LQKENI. CDR3 length equals 13 residues. V dropped 0 bases and J dropped 3 bases, with 4 bases sitting between them. The CDR3 coding sequence is TGTGCCAGCTCACCACCGCAGACAGATACGCAGTATTTT. Translation gives CASSPPQTDTQYF. The full variable domain, its missing parts supplied by reference TRBV18 and TRBJ2-3, is NAGVMQNPRHLVRRRGQEARLRCSPMKGHSHVYWYRQLPEEGLKFMVYLQKENIIDESGMPKERFSAEFPKEGPSILRIQQVVRGDSAAYFCASSPPQTDTQYFGPGTRLTVL.

The chain has TRBV4-1 and TRBJ1-6, with a possible D match to TRBD1 (5 bases). The CDR3 runs 16 residues. Germline-derived CDR1 and CDR2 are MGHRA and YSYEKL. The V end was cut by 5 bases, the J end by 7 bases, with 18 bases between. The CDR3 here is CASSSSPDNLNSPLHF. DNA for the CDR3: TGCGCCAGCAGCTCCTCCCCGGACAACCTAAATTCACCCCTCCACTTT.

This chain joins TRBV1 and TRBJ2-1; the table names TRBD1, a call not compared with the DNA. TRBV1 is classified as a pseudogene. The CDR3 extends over 19 amino acids. The DNA for the CDR3 is TGCACCAGCACCCAGACGAATACTCCCGGGACAGCTACGCACAATGAGCAGTTCTTC. Its translation: CTSTQTNTPGTATHNEQFF.

The rearrangement links TRBV7-9 to TRBJ2-7; D possibly uses TRBD1 or TRBD2 (5 bases each). The V end was cut by 2 bases, the J end by 6 bases, with 17 bases between. Germline loops: CDR1 SEHNR, CDR2 FQNEAQ (reference sequence). The CDR3 has 15 amino acids. The CDR3 coding sequence is TGTGCCAGCAGCTTATGGCATCTCTCCGGGGCCGAGCAGTACTTC. Amino acid sequence: CASSLWHLSGAEQYF.

The chain employs TRBV5-6 and TRBJ1-4; 9 positions agree with TRBD1. Trimming at V came to 4 bases and at J to 7 bases, leaving 5 bases not matched to a gene. This CDR3 contains 14 residues. Germline values: CDR1 SGHDT, CDR2 YYEEEE. This CDR3 is CASSRDRVLEKLFF. The CDR3 DNA follows: TGTGCCAGCAGCCGGGACAGGGTCCTTGAAAAACTGTTTTTT.

The V gene is TRBV7-9, the J gene TRBJ1-2, with 7 bases aligning to TRBD1. Looked up from germline, CDR1 is SEHNR and CDR2 is FQNEAQ (reference sequence). The V segment lost 1 base and the J segment 2 bases; nucleotides outside the gene matches: 10. The CDR3 is 17 residues long. CDR3: CASSLGGGREGNYGYTF. The CDR3 DNA reads TGTGCCAGCAGCTTAGGAGGGGGCCGGGAGGGGAACTATGGCTACACCTTC.

This clone has just a few counts. This chain joins TRBV10-1 and TRBJ2-1; weak D call: TRBD1 (6 bases). The germline V gene has CDR1 WNHNN and CDR2 SYGVQD (reference sequence). The V gene lost 1 base and the J gene lost 5 bases, with 12 bases spanning the gap. The CDR3 totals 15 residues. CDR3 sequence (DNA): TGCGCCAGCAGTGAGTGGCAGGGGAAAAACAATGAGCAGTTCTTC. It codes for CASSEWQGKNNEQFF.

This clone was seen a few times. The genes are TRBV9 and TRBJ1-2, with 9 bases aligning to TRBD1. The CDR3 consists of 14 residues. CDR1 is SGDLS, CDR2 YYNGEE, per germline. The J segment lost 4 bases and the V segment lost 4 bases, leaving 5 bases of the junction unmatched. CDR3 residues: CASSPGTGSYGYTF. The CDR3 DNA is TGTGCCAGCAGCCCCGGGACAGGGTCCTATGGCTACACCTTC.

With respect to this clone: An end of the junction does not agree with germline; a read error may underlie this. J is TRBJ1-3 and V is TRBV5-1, with a tentative D call TRBD1 (6 bases). Germline loops: CDR1 SGHRS, CDR2 YFSETQ. The CDR3 contains 14 residues. This CDR3 reads CANSDAGARNTIYF. The CDR3 nucleotides are TGCGCCAACAGCGACGCGGGGGCGAGAAACACCATATATTTT.

V is TRBV27 and J is TRBJ2-2, with 7 bases that match TRBD2. The germline gives CDR1 MNHEY, CDR2 SMNVEV (reference sequence). CDR3 size: 15 residues. J gave up 2 bases and V 5 bases, and 5 bases lay outside the gene matches. The CDR3 sequence is CASSPQRGNTGELFF. CDR3 DNA: TGTGCCAGCAGTCCCCAGCGGGGTAACACCGGGGAGCTGTTTTTT.

The rearrangement links TRBV6-5 to TRBJ1-3; TRBD1 aligns across 7 bases. Germline loops: CDR1 MNHEY, CDR2 SVGAGI. There are 15 residues in the CDR3. V gave up 0 bases and J gave up 6 bases; unmatched junction bases: 5. The CDR3 nucleotides read TGTGCCAGCAGTTACTCAGAAGGGGGCGCAAACACCATATATTTT. Encoded protein: CASSYSEGGANTIYF.